One and the same sample provided the 5 T cell receptor beta chains below, sequenced in a study of naive and memory T cell subsets. Both TRBC1 and TRBC2 were covered by a beta constant-region primer of two equimolar oligonucleotides. From the UMI-ligation and nested PCR reads, TCRdb called clonotypes with MiXCR, one entry per CDR3 protein. The sample contains approximately 140,000 distinct CDR3 sequences, over 15% of which appear only once. The material sequenced was naive CD4+ T cells from blood. The receptors stem from a human donor in good health.

The chain uses TRBV29-1 and TRBJ2-2; 15 positions match TRBD2. Germline V CDR1 and CDR2: SQVTM, ANQGSEA. Trimming removed 5 bases from V and 2 bases from J; junction bases left unmatched: 3. The CDR3 contains 16 residues. The CDR3 DNA reads TGCAGCGTTCGGGGACTAGCGGGAGGAAACACCGGGGAGCTGTTTTTT. The encoded protein is CSVRGLAGGNTGELFF.

The sample holds many counts of this clonotype. This sequence joins TRBV29-1 and TRBJ2-3; TRBD2 matches at 7 bases. Germline CDR1 and CDR2: SQVTM and ANQGSEA. The CDR3 is 13 amino acids. Unmatched junction bases numbered 4, after V lost 5 bases and J lost 2 bases. CDR3 sequence reads: CSVKGTITDTQYF. The CDR3 region has the DNA TGCAGCGTTAAAGGGACTATCACAGATACGCAGTATTTT.

This clonotype has a handful of counts. This chain joins TRBV29-1 and TRBJ2-5; D not resolved. This CDR3 has 12 residues. The V and J ends lost 0 bases and 5 bases respectively, with 7 bases between them. Germline CDR1 and CDR2: SQVTM and ANQGSEA. The CDR3 is CSVEEGSETQYF. The CDR3 coding sequence is TGCAGCGTTGAAGAAGGGTCGGAGACCCAGTACTTC.

The chain carries TRBV25-1 and TRBJ2-7, with 7 bases aligning to TRBD2. The length of the CDR3 is 14 residues. Germline V gene data show CDR1 as MGHDK and CDR2 as SYGVNS. Germline trimming cut 5 bases from V and 4 bases from J; bases unmatched to any gene: 8. The CDR3 spells CASSSISGIYEQYF. CDR3 nucleotides: TGTGCCAGCAGTTCCATAAGCGGGATTTACGAGCAGTACTTC.

Only a few counts were recorded for this clonotype. The rearrangement joins TRBV28 to TRBJ2-1; a possible D gene is TRBD2 (5 bases). This CDR3 has 17 amino acids. V lost 2 bases and J 2 bases, leaving 16 bases between the germline ends. Germline V gene data show CDR1 as MDHEN and CDR2 as SYDVKM. Here the CDR3 DNA reads TGTGCCAGCAGTTTAACTGGCCTGGGGAGCCCCTACAATGAGCAGTTCTTC. Translation: CASSLTGLGSPYNEQFF. The entire variable domain, with the rest obtained from reference TRBV28 and TRBJ2-1, is as follows: DVKVTQSSRYLVKRTGEKVFLECVQDMDHENMFWYRQDPGLGLRLIYFSYDVKMKEKGDIPEGYSVSREKKERFSLILESASTNQTSMYLCASSLTGLGSPYNEQFFGPGTRLTVL.